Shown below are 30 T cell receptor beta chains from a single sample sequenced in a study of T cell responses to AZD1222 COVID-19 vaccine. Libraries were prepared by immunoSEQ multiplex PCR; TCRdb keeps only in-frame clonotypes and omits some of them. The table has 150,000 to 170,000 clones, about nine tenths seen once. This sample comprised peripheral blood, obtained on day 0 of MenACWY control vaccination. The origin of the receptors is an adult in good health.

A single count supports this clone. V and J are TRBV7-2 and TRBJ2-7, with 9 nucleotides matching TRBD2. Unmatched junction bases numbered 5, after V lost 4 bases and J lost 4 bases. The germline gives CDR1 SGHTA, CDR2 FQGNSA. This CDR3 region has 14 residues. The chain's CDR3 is CASSYSGSSYEQYF. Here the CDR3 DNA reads TGTGCCAGCAGCTATAGCGGGAGTTCGTACGAGCAGTACTTC. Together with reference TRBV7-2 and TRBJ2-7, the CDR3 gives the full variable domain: GAGVSQSPSNKVTEKGKDVELRCDPISGHTALYWYRQSLGQGLEFLIYFQGNSAPDKSGLPSDRFSAERTGGSVSTLTIQRTQQEDSAVYLCASSYSGSSYEQYFGPGTRLTVT.

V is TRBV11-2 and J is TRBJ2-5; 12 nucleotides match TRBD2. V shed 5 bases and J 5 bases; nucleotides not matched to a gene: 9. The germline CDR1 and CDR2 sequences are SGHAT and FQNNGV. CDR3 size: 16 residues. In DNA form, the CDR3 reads TGTGCCAGCAGCGAAGGACTAGCGGGAATTCGGGAGACCCAGTACTTC. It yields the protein CASSEGLAGIRETQYF.

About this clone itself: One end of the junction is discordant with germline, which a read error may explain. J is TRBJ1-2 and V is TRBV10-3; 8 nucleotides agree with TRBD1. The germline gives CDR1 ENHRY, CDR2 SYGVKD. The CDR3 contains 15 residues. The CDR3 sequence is CAIRESGGELYGYTF. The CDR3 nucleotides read TGTGCCATCAGGGAGTCAGGGGGCGAATTGTATGGCTACACCTTC.

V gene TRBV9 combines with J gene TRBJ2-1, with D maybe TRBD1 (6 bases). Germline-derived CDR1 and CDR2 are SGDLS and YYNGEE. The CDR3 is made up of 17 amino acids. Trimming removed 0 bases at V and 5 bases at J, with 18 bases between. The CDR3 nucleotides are TGTGCCAGCAGCGTAGGGGGGCGCGGAAACTATAACAATGAGCAGTTCTTC. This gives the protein CASSVGGRGNYNNEQFF. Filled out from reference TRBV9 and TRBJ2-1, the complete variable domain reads DSGVTQTPKHLITATGQRVTLRCSPRSGDLSVYWYQQSLDQGLQFLIQYYNGEERAKGNILERFSAQQFPDLHSELNLSSLELGDSALYFCASSVGGRGNYNNEQFFGPGTRLTVL.

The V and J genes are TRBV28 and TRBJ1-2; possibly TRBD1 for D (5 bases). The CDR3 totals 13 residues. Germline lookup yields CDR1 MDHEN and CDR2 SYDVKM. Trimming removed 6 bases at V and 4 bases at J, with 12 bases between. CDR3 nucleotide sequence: TGTGCCAGCAGGGGGGGGACCATCTATGGCTACACCTTC. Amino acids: CASRGGTIYGYTF.

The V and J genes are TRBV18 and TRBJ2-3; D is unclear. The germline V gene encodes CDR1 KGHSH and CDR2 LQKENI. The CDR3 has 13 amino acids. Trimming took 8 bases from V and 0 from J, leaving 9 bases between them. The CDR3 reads CASLRVSTDTQYF. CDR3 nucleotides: TGTGCCAGCCTACGGGTCAGCACAGATACGCAGTATTTT. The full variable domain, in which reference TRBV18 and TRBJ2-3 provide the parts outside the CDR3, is NAGVMQNPRHLVRRRGQEARLRCSPMKGHSHVYWYRQLPEEGLKFMVYLQKENIIDESGMPKERFSAEFPKEGPSILRIQQVVRGDSAAYFCASLRVSTDTQYFGPGTRLTVL.

The CDR3 is CASSLGDLPGQPQHF. Written as DNA, the CDR3 is TGCGCCAGCAGCTTGGGGGACCTTCCGGGTCAGCCCCAGCATTTT. This chain links TRBV5-1 with TRBJ1-5, with a possible D match to TRBD1 (5 bases). Germline V lookup: CDR1 SGHRS, CDR2 YFSETQ. CDR3 length equals 15 residues. The germline V and J ends were trimmed by 0 bases and 6 bases, with 13 bases remaining between them.

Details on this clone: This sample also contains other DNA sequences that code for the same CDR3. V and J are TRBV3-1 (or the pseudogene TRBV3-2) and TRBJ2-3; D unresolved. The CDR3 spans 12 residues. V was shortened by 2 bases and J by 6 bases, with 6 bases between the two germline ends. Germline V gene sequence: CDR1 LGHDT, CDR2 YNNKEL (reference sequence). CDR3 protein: CASSQTRDTQYF. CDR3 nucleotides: TGTGCCAGCAGCCAAACGCGGGATACGCAGTATTTT.

The CDR3 DNA reads as TGTGCCAGCAGTGACTCGGCAGGGGAAAACTATGGCTACACCTTC. Translating it yields CASSDSAGENYGYTF. V gene TRBV6-4 combines with J gene TRBJ1-2; D perhaps matches TRBD1 (6 bases). The CDR3 extends over 15 amino acids. In germline, CDR1 is MRHNA, CDR2 SNTAGT. Trimming took 0 bases from V and 2 from J, leaving 10 bases between them.

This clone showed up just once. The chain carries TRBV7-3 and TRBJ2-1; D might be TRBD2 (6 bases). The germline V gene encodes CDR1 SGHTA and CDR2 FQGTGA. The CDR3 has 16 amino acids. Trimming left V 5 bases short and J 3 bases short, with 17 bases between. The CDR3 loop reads CASSPDGGSYYNEQFF. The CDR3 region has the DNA TGTGCCAGCAGCCCCGACGGGGGTAGCTACTACAATGAGCAGTTCTTC.

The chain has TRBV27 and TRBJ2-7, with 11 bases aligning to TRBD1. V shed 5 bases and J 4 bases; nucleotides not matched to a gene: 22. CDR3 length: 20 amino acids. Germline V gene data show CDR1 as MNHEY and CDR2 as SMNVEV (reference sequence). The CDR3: CASSIRDRGAHDDSIYEQYF. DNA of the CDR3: TGTGCCAGCAGTATCCGGGACAGGGGGGCCCACGACGACTCGATTTACGAGCAGTACTTC.

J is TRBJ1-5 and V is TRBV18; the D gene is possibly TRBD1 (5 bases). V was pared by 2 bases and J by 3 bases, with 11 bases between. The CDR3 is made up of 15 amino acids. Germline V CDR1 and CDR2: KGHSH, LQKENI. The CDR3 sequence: CASSPVRDDNQPQHF. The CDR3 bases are TGTGCCAGCTCACCAGTCAGGGATGACAATCAGCCCCAGCATTTT.

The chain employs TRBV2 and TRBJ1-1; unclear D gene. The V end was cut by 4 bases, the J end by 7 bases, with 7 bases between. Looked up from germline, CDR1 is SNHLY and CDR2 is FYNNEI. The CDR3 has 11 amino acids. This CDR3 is CASSVELEAFF. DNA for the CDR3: TGTGCCAGCAGTGTGGAACTTGAAGCTTTCTTT.

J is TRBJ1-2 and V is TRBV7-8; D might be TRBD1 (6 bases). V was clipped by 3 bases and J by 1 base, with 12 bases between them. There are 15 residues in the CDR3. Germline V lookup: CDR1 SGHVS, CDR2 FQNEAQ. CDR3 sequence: CASSLARDINYGYTF. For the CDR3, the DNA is TGTGCCAGCAGCTTGGCCCGGGACATTAACTATGGCTACACCTTC.

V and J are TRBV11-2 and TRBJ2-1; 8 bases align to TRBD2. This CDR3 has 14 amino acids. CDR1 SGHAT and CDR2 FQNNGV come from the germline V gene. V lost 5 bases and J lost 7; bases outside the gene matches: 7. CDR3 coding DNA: TGTGCCAGCAGCCCCGGGGGGGTTTTAAATGAGCAGTTCTTC. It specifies CASSPGGVLNEQFF.

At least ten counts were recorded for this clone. CDR3 amino acids: CASRETDANTEAFF. The CDR3, as DNA: TGTGCCAGCAGGGAGACGGATGCGAACACTGAAGCTTTCTTT. The chain uses TRBV6-4 and TRBJ1-1, with D uncertain. V lost 6 bases and J lost 1, with 12 bases in between. This CDR3 spans 14 amino acids. The V gene's germline CDR1 is MRHNA and CDR2 SNTAGT.

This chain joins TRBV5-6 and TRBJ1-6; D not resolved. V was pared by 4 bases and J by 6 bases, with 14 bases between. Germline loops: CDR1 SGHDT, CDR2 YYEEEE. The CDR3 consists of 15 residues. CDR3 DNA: TGTGCCAGCAGCCCCCGGATCAGTATTAATTCACCCCTCCACTTT. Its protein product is CASSPRISINSPLHF.

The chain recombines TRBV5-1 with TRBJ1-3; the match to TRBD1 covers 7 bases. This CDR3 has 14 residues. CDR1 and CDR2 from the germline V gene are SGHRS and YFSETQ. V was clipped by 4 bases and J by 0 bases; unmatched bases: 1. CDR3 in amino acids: CASSRDSSGNTIYF. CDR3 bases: TGCGCCAGCAGCCGGGACAGCTCTGGAAACACCATATATTTT.

The CDR3 nucleotides read TGTGCCAGCAGCGAGGGGGGGACAGATACGCAGTATTTT. Its protein is CASSEGGTDTQYF. The V and J genes are TRBV5-4 and TRBJ2-3; D may be TRBD2 (7 bases). Germline CDR1 is SGHNT and CDR2 is YYREEE (reference sequence). The germline V and J ends were trimmed by 4 bases and 3 bases, with 9 bases remaining between them. The CDR3 loop spans 13 amino acids.

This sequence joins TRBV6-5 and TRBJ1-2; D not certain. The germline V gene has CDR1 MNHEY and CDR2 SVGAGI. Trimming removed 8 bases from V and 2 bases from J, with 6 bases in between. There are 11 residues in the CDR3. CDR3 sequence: CASGSNYGYTF. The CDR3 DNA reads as TGTGCCAGCGGATCGAACTATGGCTACACCTTC.

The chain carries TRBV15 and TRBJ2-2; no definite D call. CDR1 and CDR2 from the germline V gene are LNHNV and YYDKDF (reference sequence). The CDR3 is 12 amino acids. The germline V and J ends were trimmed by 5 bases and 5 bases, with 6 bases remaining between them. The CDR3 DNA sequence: TGTGCCACCAGCGAAGGTACCGGGGAGCTGTTTTTT. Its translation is CATSEGTGELFF.

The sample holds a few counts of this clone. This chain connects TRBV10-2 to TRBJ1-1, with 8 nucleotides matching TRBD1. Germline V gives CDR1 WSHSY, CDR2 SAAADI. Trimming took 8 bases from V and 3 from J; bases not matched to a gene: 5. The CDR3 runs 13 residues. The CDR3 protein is CASVQGEDTEAFF. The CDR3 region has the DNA TGCGCCAGCGTACAGGGGGAGGACACTGAAGCTTTCTTT.

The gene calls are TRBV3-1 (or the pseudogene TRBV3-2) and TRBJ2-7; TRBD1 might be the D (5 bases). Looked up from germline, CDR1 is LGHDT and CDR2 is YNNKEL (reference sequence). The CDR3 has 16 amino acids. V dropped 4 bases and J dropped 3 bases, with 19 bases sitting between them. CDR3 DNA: TGTGCCAGCAGCCCCGCCTCTCGGGCAGGGCACTACGAGCAGTACTTC. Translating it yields CASSPASRAGHYEQYF.

Here the CDR3 reads CASSLELGLAGEGTDTQYF. The CDR3 region has the DNA TGCGCCAGCAGCTTGGAATTGGGACTAGCGGGAGAGGGGACAGATACGCAGTATTTT. V is TRBV5-1 and J is TRBJ2-3, with TRBD2 matching over 14 bases. Germline V gives CDR1 SGHRS, CDR2 YFSETQ. Trimming at V came to 0 bases and at J to 3 bases, leaving 9 bases not matched to a gene. CDR3 length: 19 amino acids.

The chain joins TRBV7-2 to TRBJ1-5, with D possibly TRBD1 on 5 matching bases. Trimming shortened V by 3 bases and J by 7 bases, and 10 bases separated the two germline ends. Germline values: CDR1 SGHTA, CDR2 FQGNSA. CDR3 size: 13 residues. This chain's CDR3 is CASSLVGGQPQHF. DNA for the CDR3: TGTGCCAGCAGCTTGGTTGGGGGACAGCCCCAGCATTTT.

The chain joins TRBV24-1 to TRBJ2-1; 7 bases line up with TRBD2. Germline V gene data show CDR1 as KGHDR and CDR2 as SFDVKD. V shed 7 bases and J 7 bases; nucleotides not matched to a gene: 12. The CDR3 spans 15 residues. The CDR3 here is CATRDGLGGLNEQFF. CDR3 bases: TGTGCCACCAGGGACGGGTTGGGAGGGTTGAATGAGCAGTTCTTC.

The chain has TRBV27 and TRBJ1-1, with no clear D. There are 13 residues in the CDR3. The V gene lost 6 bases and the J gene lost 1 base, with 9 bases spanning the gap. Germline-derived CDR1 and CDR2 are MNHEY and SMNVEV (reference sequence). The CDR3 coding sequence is TGTGCCAGCAGGACCGCTCAGAACACTGAAGCTTTCTTT. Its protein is CASRTAQNTEAFF.

The CDR3 protein is CASGLSYEQYF. The CDR3 DNA is TGTGCCAGCGGGCTCTCCTACGAGCAGTACTTC. The chain is built from TRBV2 and TRBJ2-7, with D unclear. This CDR3 region has 11 residues. Deletions cut 8 bases from V and 0 bases from J, with 5 bases between. Germline CDR1 is SNHLY and CDR2 is FYNNEI.

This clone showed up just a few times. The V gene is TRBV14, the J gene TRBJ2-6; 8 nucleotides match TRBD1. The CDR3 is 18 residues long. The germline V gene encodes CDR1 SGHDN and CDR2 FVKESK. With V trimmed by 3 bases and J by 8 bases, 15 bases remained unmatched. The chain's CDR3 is CASSHLLGQGALPNVLTF. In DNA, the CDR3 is TGTGCCAGCAGCCATCTTTTGGGGCAGGGGGCGCTCCCCAACGTCCTGACTTTC.

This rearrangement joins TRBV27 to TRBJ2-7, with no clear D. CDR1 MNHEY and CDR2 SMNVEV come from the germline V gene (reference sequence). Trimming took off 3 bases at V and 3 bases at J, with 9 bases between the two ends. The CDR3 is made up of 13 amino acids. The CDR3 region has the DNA TGTGCCAGCAGTTTTCTCCGAGACTACGAGCAGTACTTC. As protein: CASSFLRDYEQYF.